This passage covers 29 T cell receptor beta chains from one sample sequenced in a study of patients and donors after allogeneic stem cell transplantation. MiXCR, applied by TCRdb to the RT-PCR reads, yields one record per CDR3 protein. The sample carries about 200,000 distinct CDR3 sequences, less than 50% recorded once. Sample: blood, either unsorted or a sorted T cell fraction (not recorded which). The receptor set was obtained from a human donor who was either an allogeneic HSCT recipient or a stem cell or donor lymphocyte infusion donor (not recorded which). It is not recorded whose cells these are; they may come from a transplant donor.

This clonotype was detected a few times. The CDR3 loop reads CSVGDSAPEAFF. CDR3 bases: TGCAGCGTGGGAGACAGCGCCCCAGAAGCTTTCTTT. The chain is built from TRBV29-1 and TRBJ1-1; maybe TRBD1 (5 bases). The CDR3 is 12 residues long. Germline V gene lookup returns CDR1 SQVTM and CDR2 ANQGSEA. V was pared by 6 bases and J by 8 bases, with 16 bases between. Variable domain in full (rest from reference TRBV29-1 and TRBJ1-1): SAVISQKPSRDICQRGTSLTIQCQVDSQVTMMFWYRQQPGQSLTLIATANQGSEATYESGFVIDKFPISRPNLTFSTLTVSNMSPEDSSIYLCSVGDSAPEAFFGQGTRLTVV.

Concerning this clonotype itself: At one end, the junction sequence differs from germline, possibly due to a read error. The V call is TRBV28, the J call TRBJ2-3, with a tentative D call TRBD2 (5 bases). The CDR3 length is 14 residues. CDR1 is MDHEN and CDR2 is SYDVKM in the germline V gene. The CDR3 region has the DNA TGTGCCAGCAGTTTGTCGGGCCGGGGAGATGCGCAGTATTTT. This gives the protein CASSLSGRGDAQYF.

CDR3 loop: CASSQDPGQGQYF. In nucleotides, the CDR3 is TGTGCCAGCAGCCAAGATCCCGGACAGGGGCAGTACTTC. The J gene is TRBJ2-7, the V gene TRBV4-2, with 8 positions matching TRBD1. Losses at the gene ends were 0 bases for V and 9 bases for J; bases not matched to a gene: 4. Germline V lookup: CDR1 LGHNA, CDR2 YNFKEQ. CDR3 length: 13 residues.

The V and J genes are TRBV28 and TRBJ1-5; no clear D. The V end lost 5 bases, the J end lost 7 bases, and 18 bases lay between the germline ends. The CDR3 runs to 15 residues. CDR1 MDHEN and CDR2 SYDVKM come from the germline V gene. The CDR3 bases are TGTGCCAGCAGTCCGCCTTCCTGGGGTGGACAGCCCCAGCATTTT. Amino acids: CASSPPSWGGQPQHF.

In DNA, the CDR3 is TGTGCCAGCAGTAGTCCTGACAGGCGCCCTAACTATGGCTACACCTTC. This translates into CASSSPDRRPNYGYTF. V gene TRBV6-2 or TRBV6-3 combines with J gene TRBJ1-2; possible D gene TRBD1, 6 bases. From germline, CDR1 is MNHEY and CDR2 SVGEGT. The ends were cut back, 5 bases at V and 0 bases at J, with 16 bases in the middle. There are 16 residues in the CDR3.

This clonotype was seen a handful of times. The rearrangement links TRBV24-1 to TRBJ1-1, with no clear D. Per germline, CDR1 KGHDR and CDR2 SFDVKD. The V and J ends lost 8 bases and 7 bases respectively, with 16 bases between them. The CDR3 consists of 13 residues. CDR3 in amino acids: CATTPPWVGEAFF. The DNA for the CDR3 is TGTGCCACCACTCCACCTTGGGTAGGTGAAGCTTTCTTT.

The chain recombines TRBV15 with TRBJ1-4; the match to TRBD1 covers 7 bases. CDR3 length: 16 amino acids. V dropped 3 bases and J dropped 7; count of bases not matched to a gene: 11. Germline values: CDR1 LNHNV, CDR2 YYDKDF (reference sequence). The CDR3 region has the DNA TGTGCCACCAGCAGGACCCCGACAGGGACCGGTGAAAAACTGTTTTTT. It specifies CATSRTPTGTGEKLFF.

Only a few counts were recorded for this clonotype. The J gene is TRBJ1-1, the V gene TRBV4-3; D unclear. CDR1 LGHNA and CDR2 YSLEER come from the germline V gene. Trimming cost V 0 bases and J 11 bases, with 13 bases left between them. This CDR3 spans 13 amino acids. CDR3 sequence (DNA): TGCGCCAGCAGCCAAGACCTACGGCAAGGGGCTTTCTTT. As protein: CASSQDLRQGAFF.

Here the CDR3 reads CASSQGQYNYGYTF. CDR3 coding DNA: TGCGCCAGCAGCCAGGGACAGTACAACTATGGCTACACCTTC. V is TRBV4-1 and J is TRBJ1-2; 7 nucleotides agree with TRBD1. The junction had 3 bases not matched to a gene; V was cut back by 3 bases and J by 2 bases. CDR1 is MGHRA and CDR2 is YSYEKL in the germline V gene. CDR3 length: 14 amino acids.

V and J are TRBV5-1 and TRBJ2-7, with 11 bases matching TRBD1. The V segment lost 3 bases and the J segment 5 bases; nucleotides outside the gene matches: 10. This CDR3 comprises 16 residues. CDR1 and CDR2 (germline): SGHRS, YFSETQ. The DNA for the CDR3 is TGCGCCAGCAGCTCTGGACAGGGGGCTTCCGGGGACGAGCAGTACTTC. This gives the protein CASSSGQGASGDEQYF.

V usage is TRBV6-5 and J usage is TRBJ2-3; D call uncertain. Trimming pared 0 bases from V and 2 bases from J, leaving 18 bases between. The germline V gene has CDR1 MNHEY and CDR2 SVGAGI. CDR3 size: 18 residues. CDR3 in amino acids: CASSYSRNLPTLTDTQYF. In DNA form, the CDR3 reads TGTGCCAGCAGTTACTCGAGGAACCTGCCGACCCTCACAGATACGCAGTATTTT.

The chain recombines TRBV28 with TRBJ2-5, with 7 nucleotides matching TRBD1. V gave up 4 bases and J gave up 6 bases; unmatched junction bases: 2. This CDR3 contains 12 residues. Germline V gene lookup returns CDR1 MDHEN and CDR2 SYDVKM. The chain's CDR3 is CASSWDSKTQYF. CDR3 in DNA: TGTGCCAGCAGTTGGGACAGCAAGACCCAGTACTTC.

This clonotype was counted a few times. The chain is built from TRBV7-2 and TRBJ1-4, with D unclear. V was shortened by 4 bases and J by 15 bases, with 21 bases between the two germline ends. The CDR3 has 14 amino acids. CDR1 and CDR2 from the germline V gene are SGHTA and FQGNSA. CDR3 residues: CASSYWSRAPLVFF. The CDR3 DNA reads TGTGCCAGCAGCTATTGGAGCCGTGCTCCTTTGGTGTTTTTT.

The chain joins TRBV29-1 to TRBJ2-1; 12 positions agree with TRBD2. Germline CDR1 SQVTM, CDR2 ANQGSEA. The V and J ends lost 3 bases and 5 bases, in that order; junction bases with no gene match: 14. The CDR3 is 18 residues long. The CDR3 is CSVDGRASGGVYHNEQFF. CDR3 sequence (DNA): TGCAGCGTTGACGGGAGGGCTAGCGGGGGGGTTTATCACAATGAGCAGTTCTTC.

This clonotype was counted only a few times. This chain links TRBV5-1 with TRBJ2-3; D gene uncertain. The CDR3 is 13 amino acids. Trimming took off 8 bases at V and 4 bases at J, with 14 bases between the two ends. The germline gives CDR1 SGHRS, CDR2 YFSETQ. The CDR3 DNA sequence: TGCGCCAGTGGATCCGGCACGTCAGATACGCAGTATTTT. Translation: CASGSGTSDTQYF.

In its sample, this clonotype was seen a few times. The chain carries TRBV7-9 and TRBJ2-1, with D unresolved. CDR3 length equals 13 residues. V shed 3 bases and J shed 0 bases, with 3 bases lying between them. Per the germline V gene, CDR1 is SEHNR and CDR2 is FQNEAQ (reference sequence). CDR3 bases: TGTGCCAGCAGCTTTTACTCCTACAATGAGCAGTTCTTC. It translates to CASSFYSYNEQFF.

CDR3 in DNA: TGTGCCAGCAGTCGAATCGGGGGAAGAGGTTCACCCCTCCACTTT. This encodes CASSRIGGRGSPLHF. The chain joins TRBV6-5 to TRBJ1-6; TRBD1 might be the D (5 bases). With 5 bases removed from V and 9 bases from J, the gap between germline ends came to 17 bases. CDR1 and CDR2 (germline): MNHEY, SVGAGI. The CDR3 spans 15 residues.

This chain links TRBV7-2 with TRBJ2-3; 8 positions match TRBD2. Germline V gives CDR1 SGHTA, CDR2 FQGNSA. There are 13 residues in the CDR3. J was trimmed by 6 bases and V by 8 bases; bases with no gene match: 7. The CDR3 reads CASSVPGGDTQYF. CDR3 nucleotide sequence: TGTGCCAGCTCTGTGCCGGGAGGGGATACGCAGTATTTT.

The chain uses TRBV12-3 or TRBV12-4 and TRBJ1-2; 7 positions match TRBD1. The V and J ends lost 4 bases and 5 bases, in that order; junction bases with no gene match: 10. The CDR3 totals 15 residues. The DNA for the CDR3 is TGTGCCAGCAGTTCCCCCCTGACAGGGCTTTATGGCTACACCTTC. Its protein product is CASSSPLTGLYGYTF.

The CDR3 DNA sequence: TGCGCCAGCTTGGGGGAAGGAAAAGATACGCAGTATTTT. Encoded protein: CASLGEGKDTQYF. The chain uses TRBV5-1 and TRBJ2-3; perhaps D is TRBD1 or TRBD2 (5 bases each). CDR1 is SGHRS and CDR2 is YFSETQ in the germline V gene. V was trimmed by 7 bases and J by 5 bases, leaving 14 bases between them. The CDR3 totals 13 residues.

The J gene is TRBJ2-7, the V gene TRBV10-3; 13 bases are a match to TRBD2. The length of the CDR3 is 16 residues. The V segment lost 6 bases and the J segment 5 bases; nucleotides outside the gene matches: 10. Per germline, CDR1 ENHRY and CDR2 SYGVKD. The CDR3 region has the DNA TGTGCCATCAGCCGGGATTGGACTAGCGGGGGTCACGAGCAGTACTTC. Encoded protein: CAISRDWTSGGHEQYF.

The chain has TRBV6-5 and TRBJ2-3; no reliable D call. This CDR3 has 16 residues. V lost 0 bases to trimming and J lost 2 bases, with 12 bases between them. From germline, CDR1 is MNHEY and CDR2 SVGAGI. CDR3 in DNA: TGTGCCAGCAGTTACTCCAGATGGGCGGACACAGATACGCAGTATTTT. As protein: CASSYSRWADTDTQYF.

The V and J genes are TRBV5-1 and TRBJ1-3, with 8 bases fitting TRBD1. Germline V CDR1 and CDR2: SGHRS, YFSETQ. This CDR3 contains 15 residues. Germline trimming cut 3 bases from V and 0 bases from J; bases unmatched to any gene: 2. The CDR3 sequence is CASSWTGSSGNTIYF. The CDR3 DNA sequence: TGCGCCAGCAGCTGGACAGGGTCCTCTGGAAACACCATATATTTT.

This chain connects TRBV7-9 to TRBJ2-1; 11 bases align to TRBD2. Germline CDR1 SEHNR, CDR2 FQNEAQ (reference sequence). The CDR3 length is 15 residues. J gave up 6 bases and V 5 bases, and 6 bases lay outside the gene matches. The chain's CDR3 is CASSVSGGALNEQFF. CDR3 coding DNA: TGTGCCAGCAGCGTTAGCGGGGGGGCCCTCAATGAGCAGTTCTTC.

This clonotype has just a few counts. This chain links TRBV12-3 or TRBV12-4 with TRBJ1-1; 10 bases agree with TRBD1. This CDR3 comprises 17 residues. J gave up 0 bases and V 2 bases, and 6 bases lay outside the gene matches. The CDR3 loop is CASSLHGTGDVNTEAFF. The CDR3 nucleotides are TGTGCCAGCAGTTTACACGGGACAGGGGACGTGAACACTGAAGCTTTCTTT.

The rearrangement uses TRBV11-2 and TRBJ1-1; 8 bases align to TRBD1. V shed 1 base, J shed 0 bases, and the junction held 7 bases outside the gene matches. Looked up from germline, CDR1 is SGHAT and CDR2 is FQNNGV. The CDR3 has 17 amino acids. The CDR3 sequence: CASSLGGTGYLNTEAFF. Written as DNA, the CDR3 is TGTGCCAGCAGCTTAGGGGGGACAGGTTATTTGAACACTGAAGCTTTCTTT.

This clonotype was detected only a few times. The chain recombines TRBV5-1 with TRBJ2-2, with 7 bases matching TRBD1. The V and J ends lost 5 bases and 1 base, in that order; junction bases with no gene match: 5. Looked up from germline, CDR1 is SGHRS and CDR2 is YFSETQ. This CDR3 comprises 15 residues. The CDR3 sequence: CASRGTEGNTGELFF. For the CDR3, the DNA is TGCGCCAGCAGGGGGACAGAAGGGAACACCGGGGAGCTGTTTTTT.

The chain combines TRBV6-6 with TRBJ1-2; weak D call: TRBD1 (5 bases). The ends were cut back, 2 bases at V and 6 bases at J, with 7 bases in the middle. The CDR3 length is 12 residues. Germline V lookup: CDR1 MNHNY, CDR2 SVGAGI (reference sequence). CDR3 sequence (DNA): TGTGCCAGCAGTTACCAGGGCGATGGCTACACCTTC. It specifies CASSYQGDGYTF.

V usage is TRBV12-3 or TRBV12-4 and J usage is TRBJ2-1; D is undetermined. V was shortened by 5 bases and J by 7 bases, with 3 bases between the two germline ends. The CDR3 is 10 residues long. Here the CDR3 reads CASSRNEQFF. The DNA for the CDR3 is TGTGCCAGCAGTCGTAATGAGCAGTTCTTC.